Below, 31 T cell receptor beta chains from the same sample are listed, as sequenced in a study of regulatory T cells in long-lasting Graves disease. Time point denoted: persistent/refractory GD, antithyroid drugs over 5 years with positive TRAb. From RNA extracted from PBMCs, the TCR library was made. The authors built TCR beta libraries using iRepertoire HTBI primers and Arm-PCR of CDR3 regions. TCRdb reanalysed the multiplex PCR reads using MiXCR and keeps one entry per CDR3 protein. The sample lists 350,000 to 500,000 distinct CDR3 sequences; 21% were seen once. The sample consisted of peripheral blood mononuclear cells (PBMCs), taken when the disease was refractory, from a patient treated with antithyroid drugs. The receptors derive from a female donor with Graves disease.

The J gene is TRBJ2-4, the V gene TRBV7-6; 7 bases are a match to TRBD1. The CDR3 has 18 amino acids. V shed 1 base, J shed 0 bases, and the junction held 9 bases outside the gene matches. Germline V gene sequence: CDR1 SGHVS, CDR2 FNYEAQ. The CDR3 nucleotides read TGTGCCAGCAGCTTAGTGGGACAGAGTAATGTAGCCAAAAACATTCAGTACTTC. Residues: CASSLVGQSNVAKNIQYF.

This clonotype was found many times. V is TRBV7-8 and J is TRBJ1-6; D might be TRBD1 (6 bases). CDR3 length: 15 residues. Between the trimmed V and J ends, which lost 5 bases and 4 bases, there was a span of 12 bases. Germline-derived CDR1 and CDR2 are SGHVS and FQNEAQ. CDR3: CASSARDIYNSPLHF. CDR3 DNA: TGTGCCAGCAGCGCCCGGGACATTTATAATTCACCCCTCCACTTT.

Concerning this clonotype itself: Its ends do not fully match the called genes, so a read error is possible. This sequence joins TRBV4-1 and TRBJ2-5; a weak D match, TRBD2 (5 bases). Per germline, CDR1 MGHRA and CDR2 YSYEKL. The CDR3 is made up of 15 amino acids. CDR3 DNA: TGCGCCAGCAGCCAAGAGGGGAGCCTCGGGGAGACCCAGCACTTC. Protein sequence: CASSQEGSLGETQHF.

This clonotype was counted many times. This chain connects TRBV28 to TRBJ2-6; weak D call: TRBD1 (6 bases). Looked up from germline, CDR1 is MDHEN and CDR2 is SYDVKM. This CDR3 has 15 residues. Trimming shortened V by 6 bases and J by 3 bases, and 12 bases separated the two germline ends. The CDR3 coding sequence is TGTGCCAGCAGCTTAGGGGGAATTGGGGCCAACGTCCTGACTTTC. It translates to CASSLGGIGANVLTF. Combining the CDR3 with reference TRBV28 and TRBJ2-6 gives the whole variable domain DVKVTQSSRYLVKRTGEKVFLECVQDMDHENMFWYRQDPGLGLRLIYFSYDVKMKEKGDIPEGYSVSREKKERFSLILESASTNQTSMYLCASSLGGIGANVLTFGAGSRLTVL.

This chain joins TRBV19 and TRBJ2-7, with a weak D call TRBD2 (6 bases). V lost 6 bases to trimming and J lost 2 bases, with 17 bases between them. Germline V gene lookup returns CDR1 LNHDA and CDR2 SQIVND (reference sequence). CDR3 length: 15 residues. Written as DNA, the CDR3 is TGTGCCAGTAGCGACTGGAGGGAGGAAGCCTACGAGCAGTACTTC. Amino acids: CASSDWREEAYEQYF.

The chain joins TRBV12-3 or TRBV12-4 to TRBJ2-1; D might be TRBD1 (6 bases). The CDR3 has 13 residues. Trimming removed 3 bases from V and 4 bases from J, with 7 bases in between. CDR3: CASSFGQYNEQFF. The CDR3 region has the DNA TGTGCCAGCAGTTTCGGACAGTACAATGAGCAGTTCTTC.

CDR3 nucleotides: TGTGCCAGCAGCGTAGACGCAGGGCTCAACTATGGCTACACCTTC. This sequence encodes CASSVDAGLNYGYTF. The genes are TRBV9 and TRBJ1-2; perhaps TRBD1 as D (5 bases). The CDR3 runs 15 residues. Germline-derived CDR1 and CDR2 are SGDLS and YYNGEE. V lost 0 bases, J lost 2 bases, and 11 bases lay in between.

This clonotype was seen ten or more times. This chain links TRBV5-1 with TRBJ2-1; a weak D match, TRBD2 (5 bases). CDR1 SGHRS and CDR2 YFSETQ come from the germline V gene. V lost 5 bases to trimming and J lost 0 bases, with 12 bases between them. This CDR3 is 15 amino acids long. CDR3 in amino acids: CASRETISSYNEQFF. CDR3 coding DNA: TGCGCCAGCAGGGAGACTATTAGCTCCTACAATGAGCAGTTCTTC.

The chain joins TRBV20-1 to TRBJ2-2, with 8 bases aligning to TRBD1. Germline CDR1 and CDR2: DFQATT and SNEGSKA (reference sequence). This CDR3 has 15 residues. V lost 0 bases and J lost 4; bases outside the gene matches: 4. The CDR3 region has the DNA TGCAGTGCTAGAGATGCAGGGGGCGGCACCGGGGAGCTGTTTTTT. Residues: CSARDAGGGTGELFF.

Ten or more counts support this clonotype. The J gene is TRBJ1-5, the V gene TRBV7-9, with no clear D. Germline loops: CDR1 SEHNR, CDR2 FQNEAQ (reference sequence). The CDR3 runs to 14 residues. Deletions cut 6 bases from V and 2 bases from J, with 11 bases between. CDR3 in amino acids: CASSHGGGNQPQHF. In DNA form, the CDR3 reads TGTGCCAGCAGTCACGGAGGAGGCAATCAGCCCCAGCATTTT.

The V gene is TRBV15, the J gene TRBJ1-2; 8 bases fit TRBD1. Germline values: CDR1 LNHNV, CDR2 YYDKDF (reference sequence). The CDR3 length is 15 residues. V lost 1 base and J lost 8; bases outside the gene matches: 9. CDR3 amino acids: CATSRVSGGAQGYTF. CDR3 DNA: TGTGCCACCAGCAGAGTGTCAGGGGGCGCCCAGGGCTACACCTTC. The full variable domain, with the rest looked up from reference TRBV15 and TRBJ1-2, is DAMVIQNPRYQVTQFGKPVTLSCSQTLNHNVMYWYQQKSSQAPKLLFHYYDKDFNNEADTPDNFQSRRPNTSFCFLDIRSPGLGDTAMYLCATSRVSGGAQGYTFGSGTRLTVV.

The chain employs TRBV2 and TRBJ2-1; D unresolved. CDR3 length equals 12 residues. V lost 7 bases, J lost 5 bases, and 9 bases lay in between. CDR1 and CDR2 from the germline V gene are SNHLY and FYNNEI. CDR3 protein: CASMVKDNEQFF. CDR3 DNA: TGTGCCAGCATGGTCAAGGACAATGAGCAGTTCTTC.

This clonotype has at least ten counts. This chain links TRBV7-2 with TRBJ2-7, with D uncertain. Germline loops: CDR1 SGHTA, CDR2 FQGNSA. The CDR3 contains 14 residues. Deletions cut 1 base from V and 5 bases from J, with 12 bases between. CDR3 nucleotide sequence: TGTGCCAGCAGCTTAGTGGTTCTAGGCCACGAGCAGTACTTC. Its protein is CASSLVVLGHEQYF. Drawing the rest from reference TRBV7-2 and TRBJ2-7, the complete variable domain is GAGVSQSPSNKVTEKGKDVELRCDPISGHTALYWYRQSLGQGLEFLIYFQGNSAPDKSGLPSDRFSAERTGGSVSTLTIQRTQQEDSAVYLCASSLVVLGHEQYFGPGTRLTVT.

The chain joins TRBV12-3 or TRBV12-4 to TRBJ2-5; no reliable D call. Trimming took off 7 bases at V and 2 bases at J, with 20 bases between the two ends. The CDR3 sequence is 16 residues long. The CDR3 DNA reads as TGTGCCAGCACCTCGATCTCGGCTGACGGACAAGAGACCCAGTACTTC. As protein: CASTSISADGQETQYF.

The chain uses TRBV20-1 and TRBJ2-7; no reliable D call. CDR3 length: 14 amino acids. Germline V gives CDR1 DFQATT, CDR2 SNEGSKA (reference sequence). V was trimmed by 5 bases and J by 3 bases, leaving 17 bases between them. The CDR3 is CSAFQQRQDYEQYF. The CDR3 bases are TGCAGTGCTTTTCAGCAAAGACAAGACTACGAGCAGTACTTC.

This clonotype was seen more than once but under ten times. V is TRBV20-1 and J is TRBJ2-7; 8 bases align to TRBD1. Germline V CDR1 and CDR2: DFQATT, SNEGSKA (reference sequence). The CDR3 runs to 14 residues. J was trimmed by 4 bases and V by 4 bases; bases with no gene match: 9. CDR3 sequence (DNA): TGCAGTGCTAACTCCCGGGACAGGCTTTACGAGCAGTACTTC. The encoded protein is CSANSRDRLYEQYF.

The gene calls are TRBV28 and TRBJ2-5; 13 nucleotides match TRBD2. The DNA end is a closer match to TRBJ2-1, so the J assignment may be wrong. The CDR3 sequence is 15 residues long. CDR1 is MDHEN and CDR2 is SYDVKM in the germline V gene. The CDR3 reads CASSFRLAGGDEQFF. CDR3 in DNA: TGTGCCAGCAGTTTTAGACTAGCGGGGGGCGATGAGCAGTTCTTC.

The chain is built from TRBV5-1 and TRBJ2-1; no reliable D call. CDR3 length: 13 residues. Germline values: CDR1 SGHRS, CDR2 YFSETQ. The V end lost 0 bases, the J end lost 8 bases, and 9 bases lay between the germline ends. In nucleotides, the CDR3 is TGCGCCAGCAGCTTGGTTAAGGCCGATGAGCAGTTCTTC. Its protein product is CASSLVKADEQFF.

This clonotype was seen only once. The chain combines TRBV28 with TRBJ2-3; tentatively, D is TRBD2 (5 bases). Germline V CDR1 and CDR2: MDHEN, SYDVKM. This CDR3 has 15 residues. V lost 5 bases and J lost 5, with 17 bases in between. The CDR3 nucleotides are TGTGCCAGCAGTCCAGATAGGAGGTCTGGAGATACGCAGTATTTT. As protein: CASSPDRRSGDTQYF.

This clonotype was observed at least ten times. J is TRBJ2-7 and V is TRBV10-3, with 7 positions matching TRBD1. Germline CDR1 and CDR2: ENHRY and SYGVKD. After removal of 10 bases from V and 7 bases from J, the junction contained 16 bases not matched to a gene. The CDR3 runs 14 residues. This CDR3 reads CATRPTGNSWEQYF. In DNA, the CDR3 is TGTGCCACCCGACCGACAGGGAATTCGTGGGAGCAGTACTTC.

V gene TRBV7-8 combines with J gene TRBJ2-6, with 7 bases fitting TRBD1. Per germline, CDR1 SGHVS and CDR2 FQNEAQ. The CDR3 runs 21 residues. With 2 bases clipped from V and 0 bases from J, the junction kept 16 bases outside the gene matches. Here the CDR3 reads CASSLMGQTGPTGSGANVLTF. CDR3 coding DNA: TGTGCCAGCAGCTTAATGGGACAGACCGGGCCCACCGGCTCTGGGGCCAACGTCCTGACTTTC.

Many counts were recorded for this clonotype. V is TRBV27 and J is TRBJ1-4, with D perhaps matching TRBD1 (5 bases). Trimming cost V 5 bases and J 4 bases, with 14 bases left between them. This CDR3 spans 15 amino acids. The V gene's germline CDR1 is MNHEY and CDR2 SMNVEV (reference sequence). The CDR3 region is CASSPLGRDNEKLFF. CDR3 nucleotides: TGTGCCAGCAGTCCCCTCGGCAGGGATAATGAAAAACTGTTTTTT.

Only a few counts were recorded for this clonotype. The J gene is TRBJ2-7, the V gene TRBV7-9, with TRBD1 matching 7 bases. J lost 1 base, V lost 8 bases, and 5 bases had no gene match. Germline V gene data show CDR1 as SEHNR and CDR2 as FQNEAQ (reference sequence). The CDR3 loop spans 13 amino acids. CDR3 residues: CASVRDSSYEQYF. CDR3 nucleotides: TGTGCCAGCGTTCGGGACAGTTCCTACGAGCAGTACTTC.

This clonotype has at least ten counts. The V gene is TRBV4-2, the J gene TRBJ2-5, with D tentatively TRBD2 (5 bases). Germline V CDR1 and CDR2: LGHNA, YNFKEQ. CDR3 size: 13 residues. V shed 0 bases and J shed 3 bases, with 5 bases lying between them. CDR3 sequence (DNA): TGTGCCAGCAGCCAAGACGGGGAAGAGACCCAGTACTTC. Translating it yields CASSQDGEETQYF.

V gene TRBV5-1 combines with J gene TRBJ1-4; TRBD1 matches 9 bases. V was clipped by 4 bases and J by 5 bases; unmatched bases: 3. This CDR3 is 14 amino acids long. Germline V gene sequence: CDR1 SGHRS, CDR2 YFSETQ. The CDR3 reads CASSPGTGNEKLFF. The CDR3 DNA reads TGCGCCAGCAGCCCCGGGACAGGGAATGAAAAACTGTTTTTT.

In this sample, this clonotype turned up many times. J is TRBJ1-1 and V is TRBV20-1; the D gene is possibly TRBD1 (6 bases). CDR1 is DFQATT, CDR2 SNEGSKA, per germline (reference sequence). V shed 5 bases and J shed 7 bases, with 20 bases lying between them. The CDR3 spans 14 residues. The CDR3: CSALPAGDLNEAFF. CDR3 nucleotides: TGCAGTGCTCTCCCAGCAGGGGATTTGAATGAAGCTTTCTTT.

The V gene is TRBV19, the J gene TRBJ1-5; perhaps TRBD1 as D (6 bases). The V gene lost 7 bases and the J gene lost 1 base, with 14 bases spanning the gap. Germline CDR1 is LNHDA and CDR2 is SQIVND (reference sequence). The CDR3 totals 15 residues. In DNA, the CDR3 is TGTGCCAGTAATCTCGGGACACCAAGCAATCAGCCCCAGCATTTT. Translated, it gives CASNLGTPSNQPQHF.

This clonotype was detected ten times or more. The V gene is TRBV7-2, the J gene TRBJ1-2, with 8 bases matching TRBD1. The junction had 7 bases not matched to a gene; V was cut back by 6 bases and J by 7 bases. The CDR3 sequence is 13 residues long. The V gene's germline CDR1 is SGHTA and CDR2 FQGNSA. The CDR3 region has the DNA TGTGCCAGCAGTTCCCGACAGGGGTTTGGCTACACCTTC. Translating it yields CASSSRQGFGYTF.

The table lists this clonotype with many counts. The rearrangement links TRBV12-3 or TRBV12-4 to TRBJ2-5, with D perhaps TRBD1 or TRBD2 (5 bases each). V was cut by 3 bases and J by 7 bases, with 15 bases left in between. CDR3 length: 14 residues. CDR3 region: CASSLFGGGGTQYF. The CDR3 nucleotides are TGTGCCAGCAGTTTGTTTGGCGGTGGGGGGACCCAGTACTTC.

A few counts support this clonotype. The J gene is TRBJ2-7, the V gene TRBV5-1; D is perhaps TRBD1 or TRBD2 (5 bases each). Germline loops: CDR1 SGHRS, CDR2 YFSETQ. V lost 5 bases, J lost 0 bases, and 12 bases lay in between. This CDR3 comprises 14 residues. This chain's CDR3 is CASRQGAHSYEQYF. CDR3 bases: TGCGCCAGCAGGCAGGGAGCCCACTCCTACGAGCAGTACTTC.

This clonotype was counted a few times. V gene TRBV5-1 combines with J gene TRBJ1-3; D may be TRBD1 (5 bases). Germline values: CDR1 SGHRS, CDR2 YFSETQ. V lost 3 bases to trimming and J lost 2 bases, with 12 bases between them. CDR3 length: 15 residues. DNA of the CDR3: TGCGCCAGCAGCTCTGGACATACCCCTGGAAACACCATATATTTT. This gives the protein CASSSGHTPGNTIYF.